Each of the 18 T cell receptor beta chains below was sequenced from the same sample in a study of T cells expressing NK-cell markers (dated by TCRdb to about 2020). The method behind the library was 5' RACE. TCRdb lists the instrument as Illumina HiSeq 2000. Reprocessed by TCRdb, the reads give a single entry per CDR3 protein sequence, without DNA. This sample's listing comprises 300,000 to 450,000 distinct CDR3 sequences. The leading ten clones occupy over 4% of the sample. The sequencing sample was made of blood T cells: a sorted CD56 or NKG2C T cell subset, CD4+ or CD8+ T cells, or bulk PBMC T cells (not recorded which). The receptors derive from a man aged 18 to 70 in good health.

This chain links TRBV6-1 with TRBJ2-7; TCRdb selects TRBD1, and the lack of DNA leaves this call unchecked. This CDR3 has 17 residues. Germline-derived CDR1 and CDR2 are MNHNS and SASEGT. CDR3 residues: CASSDPGTGSGRYEQYF.

The rearrangement joins TRBV4-1 to TRBJ2-5; as DNA is missing, the TRBD2 call by TCRdb cannot be tested. Germline V gene data show CDR1 as MGHRA and CDR2 as YSYEKL. This CDR3 comprises 18 residues. CDR3 sequence reads: CASSQDPALAGGQETQYF.

The rearrangement links TRBV9 to TRBJ1-1; there is no DNA to check the TCRdb D call of TRBD1. Germline-derived CDR1 and CDR2 are SGDLS and YYNGEE. This CDR3 spans 15 amino acids. CDR3 amino acids: CASSVETGANTEAFF.

This sequence joins TRBV12-3 or TRBV12-4 and TRBJ1-1; TCRdb outputs TRBD1, but without DNA this stays unchecked. CDR3 length: 15 amino acids. This CDR3 reads CASRPKGGLGFEAFF.

V is TRBV3-1 and J is TRBJ2-1; TCRdb picks TRBD1, but there is no DNA to check that call. There are 14 residues in the CDR3. CDR1 LGHDT and CDR2 YNNKEL come from the germline V gene (reference sequence). The CDR3 protein is CASSRTGGYNEQFF.

CDR3 region: CASSPRGTLSTDTQYF. The rearrangement joins TRBV6-1 to TRBJ2-3; TCRdb returns TRBD1, unconfirmable since there is no DNA. Germline V CDR1 and CDR2: MNHNS, SASEGT. There are 16 residues in the CDR3.

J is TRBJ1-5 and V is TRBV28. This CDR3 has 15 amino acids. Germline V gives CDR1 MDHEN, CDR2 SYDVKM. This CDR3 reads CASSKGSYSNQPQHF.

The chain carries TRBV12-3 or TRBV12-4 and TRBJ2-5; TCRdb selects TRBD1, and the lack of DNA leaves this call unchecked. This CDR3 has 15 amino acids. The CDR3 here is CASSRKTPLQETQYF.

This chain links TRBV7-6 with TRBJ1-1; TCRdb calls TRBD1, which cannot be checked without DNA. This CDR3 comprises 15 residues. The germline V gene has CDR1 SGHVS and CDR2 FNYEAQ. CDR3 sequence: CASSLAHQGNTEAFF.

This chain connects TRBV19 to TRBJ2-3; lacking DNA, the TRBD1 call made by TCRdb goes unchecked. The CDR3 totals 14 residues. The germline gives CDR1 LNHDA, CDR2 SQIVND (reference sequence). The CDR3 here is CASSIGGAADTQYF.

The CDR3 sequence is CASSYSITDASDLYEQYF. The rearrangement uses TRBV6-2 or TRBV6-3 and TRBJ2-7. CDR1 is MNHEY, CDR2 SVGEGT, per germline. This CDR3 is built from 18 residues.

V gene TRBV6-5 combines with J gene TRBJ2-6. Germline V lookup: CDR1 MNHEY, CDR2 SVGAGI. This CDR3 has 17 residues. The CDR3 loop is CASSYSFAFAGANVLTF.

The V call is TRBV11-2, the J call TRBJ2-5; TCRdb proposes TRBD1, but this gene call is untestable without DNA. Germline CDR1 is SGHAT and CDR2 is FQNNGV. This CDR3 is 14 amino acids long. This chain's CDR3 is CASSLDNERGAQYF.

The chain is built from TRBV20-1 and TRBJ2-1. Looked up from germline, CDR1 is DFQATT and CDR2 is SNEGSKA (reference sequence). CDR3 size: 15 residues. Here the CDR3 reads CSARPTGSAYNEQFF.

The J gene is TRBJ2-1, the V gene TRBV20-1; no DNA is available, so the TRBD2 call from TCRdb remains unchecked. The germline V gene encodes CDR1 DFQATT and CDR2 SNEGSKA (reference sequence). This CDR3 spans 16 amino acids. CDR3 amino acids: CSARGGRSPIPNEQFF.

V and J are TRBV2 and TRBJ1-5; the TCRdb call, TRBD1, lacks DNA for checking. Germline-derived CDR1 and CDR2 are SNHLY and FYNNEI. The CDR3 is 15 residues long. The chain's CDR3 is CASARDSLKNQPQHF.

The chain couples TRBV19 to TRBJ1-6; checking the TCRdb D call of TRBD1 is not possible without DNA. The CDR3 covers 13 residues. Germline-derived CDR1 and CDR2 are LNHDA and SQIVND (reference sequence). CDR3 loop: CASSDRGDSPLHF.

The rearrangement joins TRBV18 to TRBJ1-2; TCRdb outputs TRBD1, but without DNA this stays unchecked. CDR3 length: 14 amino acids. Germline values: CDR1 KGHSH, CDR2 LQKENI. The CDR3 here is CASSPGTGGVGYTF.